This TCR beta chain stems from a study of shared clonotypes between healthy human individuals. Study conclusions and caveats: Researchers sampled blood only, noting tissue repertoires likely differ.

All of the donors resided in Nashville, Tennessee, and each was a Caucasian adult. This clone is labeled medium-sized. Antigen unknown. It was across several immunoSEQ plates that each subset's genomic DNA was evenly split. Here immunoSEQ multiplex PCR was the method, and the copy in TCRdb shows in-frame clones only, minus some. Among 550,000 to 850,000 clones listed, over 65% were seen once. The sequence was collected from a woman aged 30 to 39 in good health. Material for sequencing was memory CD4+ T cells sorted from blood. This sample's subset: CD45RA-negative fraction.

The CDR3 sequence is CASQGRETGNTIYF. CDR3 nucleotides: TGCGCCTCCCAAGGCCGGGAGACTGGAAACACCATATATTTT. The J gene is TRBJ1-3, the V gene TRBV10-1; D remains unclear. Germline V gives CDR1 WNHNN, CDR2 SYGVQD (reference sequence). Trimming shortened V by 11 bases and J by 2 bases, and 16 bases separated the two germline ends. The CDR3 is made up of 14 amino acids.